The T cell receptor beta chain described here comes from a study of blood T cell repertoires in COVID-19. Study-wide context: Samples representing acute and convalescent COVID-19 were sourced from the United States, Italy and Spain.

Sequencing was performed with immunoSEQ multiplex PCR; in TCRdb, only in-frame clones are kept and a portion is missing. The sample contains tens of thousands of clones, around 80% of which appear only once. The CDR3 extends over 15 amino acids. The V and J ends lost 0 bases and 8 bases respectively, with 14 bases between them. CDR1 and CDR2 from the germline V gene are LGHNA and YSLEER. Sample: peripheral blood. The receptor was isolated from a woman aged 55-69 years with acute or convalescent COVID-19. This rearrangement joins TRBV4-3 to TRBJ1-3, with D possibly being TRBD1 (5 bases). In DNA form, the CDR3 reads TGCGCCAGCAGCCAAGAGTTAGGGGTTCCGGACACCATATATTTT. It is translated as CASSQELGVPDTIYF.